What follows are 6 T cell receptor beta chains derived from one specimen sequenced in a study of blood T cell repertoires in COVID-19. Sequenced by immunoSEQ multiplex PCR; TCRdb stores in-frame clones only, minus some. In the table there are 85,000 to 100,000 clones, roughly 83% of which are singletons. Sequencing was done on a sample of peripheral blood. All receptors derive from a human donor in a cohort sampled during active COVID-19.

This clone has just one count. The chain uses TRBV3-1 (or the pseudogene TRBV3-2) and TRBJ1-1; possibly TRBD1 for D (6 bases). V was trimmed by 1 base and J by 8 bases, leaving 11 bases between them. Per germline, CDR1 LGHDT and CDR2 YNNKEL (reference sequence). The CDR3 extends over 13 amino acids. In nucleotides, the CDR3 is TGTGCCAGCAGCCAAGTACAGGGCTGGGAAGCTTTCTTT. Its translation is CASSQVQGWEAFF.

The chain combines TRBV11-3 with TRBJ2-7; D may be TRBD2 (5 bases). Germline CDR1 reads SGHNT; CDR2 reads YENEEA. V was clipped by 5 bases and J by 6 bases, with 17 bases between them. The CDR3 is 14 residues long. CDR3 sequence (DNA): TGTGCCAGCAGCACCGGGGTAGGTGGTGGCGAGCAGTACTTC. Amino acids: CASSTGVGGGEQYF.

CDR3 DNA sequence: TGTGCCAGTAGTATGTGGACTAGCGGCACAGATACGCAGTATTTT. Protein: CASSMWTSGTDTQYF. J is TRBJ2-3 and V is TRBV19, with 9 positions matching TRBD2. Per the germline V gene, CDR1 is LNHDA and CDR2 is SQIVND (reference sequence). J gave up 1 base and V 3 bases, and 2 bases lay outside the gene matches. This CDR3 has 15 residues.

The CDR3 nucleotides are TGTGCCGTTCGCTTGGGGACAGGGGGAGGTGAGCAGTTCTTC. Translated: CAVRLGTGGGEQFF. This sequence joins TRBV19 and TRBJ2-1; 11 bases fit TRBD1. After removal of 11 bases from V and 9 bases from J, the junction contained 12 bases not matched to a gene. Germline V gives CDR1 LNHDA, CDR2 SQIVND (reference sequence). CDR3 length: 14 residues. The full variable domain, in which reference TRBV19 and TRBJ2-1 provide the parts outside the CDR3, is DGGITQSPKYLFRKEGQNVTLSCEQNLNHDAMYWYRQDPGQGLRLIYYSQIVNDFQKGDIAEGYSVSREKKESFPLTVTSAQKNPTAFYLCAVRLGTGGGEQFFGPGTRLTVL.

The rearrangement uses TRBV4-2 and TRBJ1-1; 7 bases fit TRBD1. V was pared by 0 bases and J by 3 bases, with 1 base of the junction left unmatched. Germline V gene data show CDR1 as LGHNA and CDR2 as YNFKEQ. CDR3 length equals 14 residues. The CDR3 region is CASSQETGDTEAFF. DNA for the CDR3: TGTGCCAGCAGCCAAGAAACAGGGGACACTGAAGCTTTCTTT.

CDR3 residues: CASSLISSPLHF. The CDR3 region has the DNA TGTGCCAGCAGCTTGATTAGTTCACCCCTCCACTTT. The rearrangement joins TRBV5-6 to TRBJ1-6, with D unclear. V lost 1 base and J lost 9, with 5 bases in between. The V gene's germline CDR1 is SGHDT and CDR2 YYEEEE. CDR3 size: 12 residues.